The TCR beta chain under discussion was sequenced for a study of identical twins. TCRdb reprocessed the 5' RACE reads with MiXCR, giving one entry per CDR3 protein. The data contain roughly 1,500,000 distinct CDR3 sequences, around a third of them singletons. As for this clonotype: One junction end does not reproduce the germline sequence, and a read error may be involved.

Germline CDR1 is SGHRS and CDR2 is YFSETQ. This CDR3 contains 14 residues. This clonotype originated in a newborn girl in good health. The J gene is TRBJ2-7, the V gene TRBV5-1; 8 bases match TRBD1. Sequencing was performed on cord blood. The CDR3, as DNA: TGCGCCAGCAGCTTGGGACAGGGGCGATACGGGCAGTACTTC. Translating it yields CASSLGQGRYGQYF.